Presented here are 8 T cell receptor beta chains from one specimen sequenced in a study of CD8+CD57+ T cells in acquired aplastic anemia. Using genomic DNA as the template, TCR beta VDJ and CDR3 profiling was carried out. From the reads, TCRdb called clonotypes with MiXCR, one entry per CDR3 protein. The table includes about 200,000 distinct CDR3 sequences, 65% detected once. Patients chosen for sequencing had CD8+CD57+ cells that had expanded, as shown by flow cytometry. Sequenced input: sorted CD4+, CD8+, or CD8+CD57+ T cells (not recorded which) from PBMCs. These receptors were obtained from a human donor with aplastic anemia.

The chain is built from TRBV7-8 and TRBJ1-5; D uncertain. Germline CDR1 and CDR2: SGHVS and FQNEAQ. V was cut by 5 bases and J by 3 bases, with 17 bases left in between. The CDR3 is 16 amino acids. CDR3 nucleotides: TGTGCCAGCAGCCTCTCAAGTGGGGTCTCCAATCAGCCCCAGCATTTT. Amino acids: CASSLSSGVSNQPQHF.

This chain links TRBV11-3 with TRBJ1-1; TRBD1 matches 7 bases. Looked up from germline, CDR1 is SGHNT and CDR2 is YENEEA. The CDR3 runs to 13 residues. Trimming cost V 5 bases and J 4 bases; bases outside gene matches: 4. The CDR3 DNA sequence: TGTGCCAGCAGCAACAGGGGAAGCACTGAAGCTTTCTTT. Its translation: CASSNRGSTEAFF.

As DNA, the CDR3 is TGCGCCAGCTCCCCCCCGTCCTCTAACTATGGCTACACCTTC. It yields the protein CASSPPSSNYGYTF. The rearrangement joins TRBV5-1 to TRBJ1-2; D is ambiguous. Trimming removed 7 bases at V and 0 bases at J, with 13 bases between. The CDR3 loop spans 14 amino acids. CDR1 SGHRS and CDR2 YFSETQ come from the germline V gene.

The CDR3 here is CASSVPPGLAGDTQYF. In DNA, the CDR3 is TGTGCCAGCAGCGTTCCTCCGGGACTAGCGGGAGATACGCAGTATTTT. V is TRBV7-8 and J is TRBJ2-3, with TRBD2 matching over 12 bases. This CDR3 spans 16 amino acids. Germline values: CDR1 SGHVS, CDR2 FQNEAQ. V shed 5 bases, J shed 5 bases, and the junction held 8 bases outside the gene matches.

This sequence joins TRBV10-3 and TRBJ2-2; 7 nucleotides agree with TRBD1. V shed 6 bases and J 3 bases; nucleotides not matched to a gene: 4. CDR1 is ENHRY and CDR2 is SYGVKD in the germline V gene. The CDR3 sequence is 14 residues long. The CDR3 region is CAIRTGTDTGELFF. CDR3 in DNA: TGTGCCATCAGGACCGGGACAGACACCGGGGAGCTGTTTTTT.

This clonotype showed up many times. The chain couples TRBV15 to TRBJ1-2; D remains unclear. This CDR3 is 15 amino acids long. The V gene's germline CDR1 is LNHNV and CDR2 YYDKDF (reference sequence). Trimming took 5 bases from V and 3 from J, leaving 16 bases between them. The CDR3 DNA follows: TGTGCCACCAGCGGAGGGAGAGGTTACGACTATGGCTACACCTTC. Translated: CATSGGRGYDYGYTF.

The V call is TRBV10-3, the J call TRBJ2-1, with a possible D match to TRBD2 (5 bases). The germline gives CDR1 ENHRY, CDR2 SYGVKD. Trimming removed 5 bases at V and 6 bases at J, with 14 bases between. The CDR3 consists of 14 residues. The CDR3 sequence: CAISLLGLSNEQFF. The CDR3 DNA sequence: TGTGCCATCAGTTTGCTAGGACTTTCCAATGAGCAGTTCTTC.

V and J are TRBV15 and TRBJ2-2, with a weak D call TRBD2 (5 bases). V lost 1 base, J lost 2 bases, and 14 bases lay in between. Germline CDR1 is LNHNV and CDR2 is YYDKDF (reference sequence). This CDR3 is built from 17 residues. In DNA form, the CDR3 reads TGTGCCACCAGCAGAGTTGGCCGAGGGATAAACACCGGGGAGCTGTTTTTT. Translated, it gives CATSRVGRGINTGELFF.